These 16 T cell receptor beta chains were sequenced from one sample in a study of T cell repertoires in cytomegalovirus infection. These receptors' antigens are unknown. TCRdb redid the calling of the reads with MiXCR, one entry per CDR3 protein. The sample lists 640,000 or so distinct CDR3 sequences, around a third seen once, with roughly 20% in the top ten. The sequencing here drew on cultured PBMCs, taken from culture after CMV antigen stimulation. The receptors here all came from a human donor in good health (CMV status not recorded). Some clones in this sample may be carry-over from other donors' samples.

The chain joins TRBV18 to TRBJ2-3; 9 bases match TRBD1. V was clipped by 0 bases and J by 6 bases; unmatched bases: 1. CDR1 is KGHSH and CDR2 is LQKENI in the germline V gene. The CDR3 contains 14 residues. CDR3 sequence reads: CASSPPGTGDTQYF. In DNA, the CDR3 is TGTGCCAGCTCACCACCGGGGACAGGGGATACGCAGTATTTT.

The CDR3 loop reads CASSKGLVTDTQYF. Here the CDR3 DNA reads TGTGCCAGCAGCAAGGGACTAGTCACAGATACGCAGTATTTT. The chain recombines TRBV7-2 with TRBJ2-3; 8 positions match TRBD2. This CDR3 has 14 amino acids. Unmatched junction bases numbered 3, after V lost 5 bases and J lost 2 bases. Germline CDR1 reads SGHTA; CDR2 reads FQGNSA.

In its sample, this clonotype was seen a few times. The rearrangement links TRBV27 to TRBJ1-1; 10 bases line up with TRBD1. This CDR3 has 16 amino acids. V dropped 10 bases and J dropped 3; count of bases not matched to a gene: 14. CDR1 and CDR2 from the germline V gene are MNHEY and SMNVEV (reference sequence). CDR3 in DNA: TGTGCCACCGCCGGGACAGGGGATTGGCGGCACACTGAAGCTTTCTTT. Protein: CATAGTGDWRHTEAFF.

The chain uses TRBV5-1 and TRBJ2-7, with 8 bases that match TRBD1. V lost 0 bases to trimming and J lost 1 base; unmatched junction nucleotides: 6. This CDR3 has 16 amino acids. Germline V gene data show CDR1 as SGHRS and CDR2 as YFSETQ. The CDR3 reads CASSLDLDRASYEQYF. The CDR3 nucleotides read TGCGCCAGCAGCTTGGACCTGGACAGGGCATCCTACGAGCAGTACTTC.

This clonotype has at least ten counts. The chain couples TRBV7-2 to TRBJ2-1, with 8 bases aligning to TRBD2. The J segment lost 9 bases and the V segment lost 3 bases, leaving 10 bases of the junction unmatched. CDR3 length: 15 residues. Germline CDR1 SGHTA, CDR2 FQGNSA. CDR3 residues: CASSFRTSIDGEQFF. The CDR3 coding sequence is TGTGCCAGCAGCTTTAGGACTAGCATAGACGGTGAGCAGTTCTTC.

This chain joins TRBV5-6 and TRBJ1-4; weak D call: TRBD1 (5 bases). This CDR3 spans 16 amino acids. Looked up from germline, CDR1 is SGHDT and CDR2 is YYEEEE. V was trimmed by 5 bases and J by 0 bases, leaving 14 bases between them. CDR3 DNA: TGTGCCAGCAGTAGAGGGGTTTTGGCAACTAATGAAAAACTGTTTTTT. Protein product: CASSRGVLATNEKLFF.

This chain uses TRBV6-2 or TRBV6-3 with TRBJ1-2, with D hard to call. The CDR3 extends over 12 amino acids. The germline V and J ends were trimmed by 6 bases and 2 bases, with 7 bases remaining between them. From germline, CDR1 is MNHEY and CDR2 SVGEGT. The CDR3 loop is CASRAQNYGYTF. CDR3 nucleotides: TGTGCCAGCAGGGCGCAGAACTATGGCTACACCTTC.

There are many counts of this clonotype. V gene TRBV7-2 combines with J gene TRBJ2-3, with D unresolved. The CDR3 consists of 15 residues. V was trimmed by 0 bases and J by 2 bases, leaving 9 bases between them. The germline V gene encodes CDR1 SGHTA and CDR2 FQGNSA. The CDR3 loop is CASSLASPFTDTQYF. Written as DNA, the CDR3 is TGTGCCAGCAGCTTAGCCTCACCATTCACAGATACGCAGTATTTT.

A few counts support this clonotype. The chain carries TRBV12-3 or TRBV12-4 and TRBJ1-6; D uncertain. Trimming took 2 bases from V and 9 from J, leaving 8 bases between them. CDR3 size: 13 residues. CDR3 loop: CASSLSHPSPLHF. CDR3 sequence (DNA): TGTGCCAGCAGTTTATCCCATCCTTCACCCCTCCACTTT.

This clonotype was observed a single time. The J gene is TRBJ2-7, the V gene TRBV28, with 8 bases fitting TRBD1. Germline trimming cut 6 bases from V and 7 bases from J; bases unmatched to any gene: 8. The CDR3 loop spans 13 amino acids. The germline CDR1 and CDR2 sequences are MDHEN and SYDVKM. CDR3: CASRGDRPWEQYF. The CDR3 DNA reads as TGTGCCAGCAGGGGGGACAGGCCGTGGGAGCAGTACTTC. The full variable domain, with the rest looked up from reference TRBV28 and TRBJ2-7, is DVKVTQSSRYLVKRTGEKVFLECVQDMDHENMFWYRQDPGLGLRLIYFSYDVKMKEKGDIPEGYSVSREKKERFSLILESASTNQTSMYLCASRGDRPWEQYFGPGTRLTVT.

In its sample, this clonotype was seen a few times. The rearrangement uses TRBV7-9 and TRBJ1-3; D unclear. The CDR3 spans 17 residues. Trimming took 0 bases from V and 0 from J, leaving 12 bases between them. CDR1 is SEHNR, CDR2 FQNEAQ, per germline (reference sequence). The CDR3 is CASSLALGLYSGNTIYF. The CDR3 DNA is TGTGCCAGCAGCTTAGCGCTTGGGCTGTACTCTGGAAACACCATATATTTT.

The genes are TRBV7-2 and TRBJ2-5, with D tentatively TRBD1 (5 bases). The CDR3 runs 13 residues. CDR1 is SGHTA, CDR2 FQGNSA, per germline. V lost 5 bases and J lost 2, with 9 bases in between. The CDR3 coding sequence is TGTGCCAGCAGCCGGACACCACAAGAGACCCAGTACTTC. Translated: CASSRTPQETQYF.

This clonotype was seen at least ten times. The V call is TRBV7-2, the J call TRBJ1-2; 7 bases align to TRBD1. V was clipped by 2 bases and J by 3 bases; unmatched bases: 6. The CDR3 sequence is 15 residues long. Germline V CDR1 and CDR2: SGHTA, FQGNSA. The CDR3 DNA is TGTGCCAGCAGCTTACGGGCAGGGGGGGACTATGGCTACACCTTC. The encoded protein is CASSLRAGGDYGYTF. Full variable domain (missing parts from reference TRBV7-2 and TRBJ1-2): GAGVSQSPSNKVTEKGKDVELRCDPISGHTALYWYRQSLGQGLEFLIYFQGNSAPDKSGLPSDRFSAERTGGSVSTLTIQRTQQEDSAVYLCASSLRAGGDYGYTFGSGTRLTVV.

This clonotype was seen at least ten times. As DNA, the CDR3 is TGTGCCAGCAGCCTAAGAGACAGCCACCCTTATGGCTACACCTTC. Protein sequence: CASSLRDSHPYGYTF. This chain uses TRBV12-3 or TRBV12-4 with TRBJ1-2, with a possible D match to TRBD1 (5 bases). With 6 bases removed from V and 5 bases from J, the gap between germline ends came to 19 bases. The CDR3 runs to 15 residues.

V gene TRBV6-8 combines with J gene TRBJ1-5, with 9 bases identical to TRBD1. In germline, CDR1 is MNHGY, CDR2 SAAAGT. V shed 6 bases and J 5 bases; nucleotides not matched to a gene: 11. The CDR3 consists of 16 residues. The CDR3 is CASRADRGSFHQPQHF. The CDR3 region has the DNA TGTGCCAGCAGGGCAGACAGGGGGTCATTTCATCAGCCCCAGCATTTT.

This clonotype showed up just a few times. The V and J genes are TRBV7-9 and TRBJ2-1; unclear D gene. Germline V gene data show CDR1 as SEHNR and CDR2 as FQNEAQ (reference sequence). The CDR3 totals 11 residues. V dropped 2 bases and J dropped 9 bases, with 5 bases sitting between them. CDR3 sequence (DNA): TGTGCCAGCAGCTTAAGCCTTGAGCAGTTCTTC. It codes for CASSLSLEQFF.